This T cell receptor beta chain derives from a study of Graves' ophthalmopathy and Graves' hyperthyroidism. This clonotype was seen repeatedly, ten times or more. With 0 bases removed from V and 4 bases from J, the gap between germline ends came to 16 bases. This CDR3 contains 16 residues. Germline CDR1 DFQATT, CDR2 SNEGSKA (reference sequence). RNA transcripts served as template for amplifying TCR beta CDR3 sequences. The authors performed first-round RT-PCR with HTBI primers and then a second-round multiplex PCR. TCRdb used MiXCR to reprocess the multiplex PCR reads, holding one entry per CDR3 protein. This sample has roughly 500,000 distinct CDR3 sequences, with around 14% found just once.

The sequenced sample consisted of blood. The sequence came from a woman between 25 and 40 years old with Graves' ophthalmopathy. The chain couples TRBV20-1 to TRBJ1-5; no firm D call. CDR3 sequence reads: CSARDPLDLPNQPQHF. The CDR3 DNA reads TGCAGTGCTAGAGATCCCCTAGACCTGCCGAATCAGCCCCAGCATTTT.